A selection of T cell receptor beta chains follows, all from one sample in a study of T cell changes during pregnancy in multiple sclerosis. The method was immunoSEQ multiplex PCR; TCRdb's version includes in-frame clones alone and lacks a portion of them. This sample has about 50,000 clones, with approximately 90% found just once. Sample: CD8+ T cells from peripheral blood mononuclear cells, taken after pregnancy. The receptors here all came from a female donor with multiple sclerosis, enrolled in a pregnancy study. The CDR3 runs from the conserved cysteine through the conserved F or W. A D gene is named only where the DNA matches it firmly. Size is stated for part of the rows, as once, few or many counts, or as a class when the clone is expanded.

d_call,clone_size,v_call,j_call,cdr3_nt,cdr3_aa
.,.,TRBV13,TRBJ2-7,TGTGCCAGCAGCCCCCCGGCGGGCGCATACGAGCAGTACTTC,CASSPPAGAYEQYF
.,.,TRBV9,TRBJ1-5,TGTGCCAGCAGCTCCTCCGGGACGGGGGGGGAGCCCCAGCATTTT,CASSSSGTGGEPQHF
.,once,TRBV6-1,TRBJ2-7,TGTGCCAGCACCGGAGAAGGGGACTCCTACGAGCAGTACTTC,CASTGEGDSYEQYF
.,once,TRBV7-2,TRBJ2-3,TGTGCCTGCCGGGACTCCCTAGATACGCAGTATTTT,CACRDSLDTQYF
.,.,TRBV27,TRBJ1-1,TGTGCCAGCAGCTTAACAGGGTCCACTGAAGCTTTCTTT,CASSLTGSTEAFF
.,.,TRBV9,TRBJ1-6,TGTGCCAGCAGCGTAGAACCCAGGCAGAATTATAATTCACCCCTCCACTTT,CASSVEPRQNYNSPLHF
.,.,TRBV13,TRBJ2-1,TGTGCCAGCAGCTCGGGACTCCTCGACGGCAATGAGCAGTTCTTC,CASSSGLLDGNEQFF
.,.,TRBV14,TRBJ2-1,TGTGCCAGCAGCCAAGATAACAGCAATGAGCAGTTCTTC,CASSQDNSNEQFF
.,.,TRBV9,TRBJ2-5,TGTGCCAGCAGCGTAGGGGACAACCAAGAGACCCAGTACTTC,CASSVGDNQETQYF
.,.,TRBV27,TRBJ2-1,TGTGCCAGCAGTTTATTTAGTGGCTCCTACAATGAGCAGTTCTTC,CASSLFSGSYNEQFF
.,.,TRBV10-3,TRBJ1-4,TGTGCCATCAGTGCGGGATGGAATGCAACTAATGAAAAACTGTTTTTT,CAISAGWNATNEKLFF
TRBD1,.,TRBV6-5,TRBJ2-7,TGTGCCAGCAGTTTCACAGGGGCCGAGCAGTACTTC,CASSFTGAEQYF
TRBD1,.,TRBV5-5,TRBJ2-6,TGTGCCAGCAGCACAGGGGTTACCGGGGCCAACGTCCTGACTTTC,CASSTGVTGANVLTF
.,.,TRBV10-3,TRBJ2-5,TGTGCCATCAGTGATGCAATGAGGTCGGAAGAGACCCAGTACTTC,CAISDAMRSEETQYF
TRBD1,once,TRBV6-1,TRBJ2-2,TGTGCCAGCAGTGAACCGGGACAGACGAACACCGGGGAGCTGTTTTTT,CASSEPGQTNTGELFF
.,.,TRBV5-5,TRBJ1-1,TGTGCCAGCAGCTTAGGGGCGAACACTGAAGCTTTCTTT,CASSLGANTEAFF
TRBD2,.,TRBV5-6,TRBJ2-5,TGTGCCAGCAGCTTGGGACTAGCGGGAGAGACCCAGTACTTC,CASSLGLAGETQYF
.,.,TRBV7-6,TRBJ2-5,TGTGCCAGCAGCCCAGACCAAGAGACCCAGTACTTC,CASSPDQETQYF
.,.,TRBV5-6,TRBJ2-3,TGTGCCAGCAGCTTGGCCCTGGAGGGGCGCTGGGATACGCAGTATTTT,CASSLALEGRWDTQYF
.,.,TRBV13,TRBJ1-1,TGTGCCAGCAGCTACTTTACAGATAAGAACACTGAAGCTTTCTTT,CASSYFTDKNTEAFF
TRBD2,.,TRBV19,TRBJ2-2,TGTGCCAGTGCCTTCGGCGGGGGCACCGGGGAGCTGTTTTTT,CASAFGGGTGELFF
.,.,TRBV14,TRBJ2-7,TGTGCCAGCAGCCACAGGGGTGCCTACGAGCAGTACTTC,CASSHRGAYEQYF
TRBD2,.,TRBV9,TRBJ2-2,TGTGCCAGCAAATCTAGCGGGGGGGCCACCGGGGAGCTGTTTTTT,CASKSSGGATGELFF
TRBD2,.,TRBV11-3,TRBJ2-1,TGTGCCAGCAGCTTGGGACTAGCGGTTTATTATGAGCAGTTCTTC,CASSLGLAVYYEQFF
TRBD2,.,TRBV14,TRBJ2-7,TGTGCCAGCAGCCAAGATGGCGGGGGGGCCTACGAGCAGTACTTC,CASSQDGGGAYEQYF
TRBD1,.,TRBV6-5,TRBJ1-5,TGTGCCAGCAGTCGGGACAGAGGATATCAGCCCCAGCATTTT,CASSRDRGYQPQHF
.,.,TRBV6-1,TRBJ2-7,TGTGCCAGCAGAGGGGGGGAGGCCTACGAGCAGTACTTC,CASRGGEAYEQYF
.,.,TRBV7-6,TRBJ2-7,TGTGCCAGCAGCACAGATCCCCCGCTGTGGGAGCAGTACTTC,CASSTDPPLWEQYF
TRBD2,.,TRBV7-2,TRBJ2-7,TGTGCCAGCAGCGAGATGGCGGGGGGGGGCTACGAGCAGTACTTC,CASSEMAGGGYEQYF
.,.,TRBV11-3,TRBJ1-1,TGTGCCAGCAGCTTTGGGGCCTCTGAAGCTTTCTTT,CASSFGASEAFF